This TCR beta chain was profiled in a study of OX40 agonist ivuxolimab in advanced cancers. Blood draws occurred at baseline, cycle 4 day 1, and cycle 7 day 1. Using immunoSEQ multiplex PCR, the repertoire was profiled, and TCRdb retains in-frame clones only, with some absent. The data hold fewer than 75,000 clones, with about nine tenths observed a single time. Trimming left V 3 bases short and J 7 bases short, with 15 bases between. Germline V lookup: CDR1 SGHTA, CDR2 FQGNSA. The length of the CDR3 is 14 residues. V and J are TRBV7-2 and TRBJ1-2, with a possible D match to TRBD1 (5 bases). The source is an adult with an advanced solid tumor such as melanoma, head and neck, liver or kidney cancer. Sequences were derived from CD4+ or CD8+ T cells sorted from blood, sampled in a trial of the OX40 agonist ivuxolimab. The CDR3 is CASSFQGTVSGYTF. CDR3 nucleotide sequence: TGTGCCAGCAGCTTTCAGGGTACAGTCTCTGGCTACACCTTC.